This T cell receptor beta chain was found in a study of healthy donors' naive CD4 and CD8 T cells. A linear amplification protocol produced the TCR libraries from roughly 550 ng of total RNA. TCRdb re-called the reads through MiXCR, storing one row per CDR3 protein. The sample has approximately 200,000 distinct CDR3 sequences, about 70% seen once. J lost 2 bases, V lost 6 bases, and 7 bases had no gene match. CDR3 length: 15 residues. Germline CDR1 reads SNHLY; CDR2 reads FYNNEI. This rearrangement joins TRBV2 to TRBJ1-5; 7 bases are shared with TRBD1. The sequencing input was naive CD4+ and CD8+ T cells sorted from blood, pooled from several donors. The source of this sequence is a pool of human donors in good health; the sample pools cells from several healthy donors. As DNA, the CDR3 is TGTGCCAGCAGCGCTACAGGGGTCGGCAATCAGCCCCAGCATTTT. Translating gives CASSATGVGNQPQHF. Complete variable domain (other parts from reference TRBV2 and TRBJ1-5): EPEVTQTPSHQVTQMGQEVILRCVPISNHLYFYWYRQILGQKVEFLVSFYNNEISEKSEIFDDQFSVERPDGSNFTLKIRSTKLEDSAMYFCASSATGVGNQPQHFGDGTRLSIL.